Following are 30 T cell receptor beta chains from one sample sequenced in a study of CD8 T cells in ankylosing spondylitis. TCRdb re-called the 5' RACE reads through MiXCR, storing one row per CDR3 protein. The sample lists 230,000 or so distinct CDR3 sequences, 18% occurring once. Sequenced input: blood, either unsorted or a sorted T cell fraction (not recorded which). Receptors originate from a male donor with ankylosing spondylitis or in good health (not recorded which).

The V gene is TRBV4-1, the J gene TRBJ2-7; weak D call: TRBD1 (6 bases). CDR3 length equals 14 residues. Germline V gene data show CDR1 as MGHRA and CDR2 as YSYEKL. The V end lost 1 base, the J end lost 5 bases, and 12 bases lay between the germline ends. DNA of the CDR3: TGCGCCAGCAGCCAAGTTTCGGGACAAGACGAGCAGTACTTC. It translates to CASSQVSGQDEQYF.

This clonotype has only a few counts. The chain recombines TRBV10-3 with TRBJ1-2, with D uncertain. The V and J ends lost 3 bases and 3 bases respectively, with 11 bases between them. Looked up from germline, CDR1 is ENHRY and CDR2 is SYGVKD. CDR3 length equals 14 residues. The CDR3 nucleotides read TGTGCCATCAGTGACGGCGGGTCCGACTATGGCTACACCTTC. It is translated as CAISDGGSDYGYTF.

This clonotype was detected ten times or more. This sequence joins TRBV28 and TRBJ2-2; the D gene is possibly TRBD2 (5 bases). Trimming took 7 bases from V and 5 from J, leaving 14 bases between them. The CDR3 runs to 14 residues. The germline V gene encodes CDR1 MDHEN and CDR2 SYDVKM. CDR3 coding DNA: TGTGCCAGCATTGTGTTGTGGGAGACCGGGGAGCTGTTTTTT. Its protein is CASIVLWETGELFF. The complete variable domain, with remaining parts taken from reference TRBV28 and TRBJ2-2, reads DVKVTQSSRYLVKRTGEKVFLECVQDMDHENMFWYRQDPGLGLRLIYFSYDVKMKEKGDIPEGYSVSREKKERFSLILESASTNQTSMYLCASIVLWETGELFFGEGSRLTVL.

This clonotype was seen only a few times. The gene calls are TRBV4-3 and TRBJ1-1; unclear D gene. Trimming removed 2 bases from V and 0 bases from J, with 10 bases in between. Germline values: CDR1 LGHNA, CDR2 YSLEER. CDR3 length equals 15 residues. The CDR3 sequence is CASSQRDLMNTEAFF. For the CDR3, the DNA is TGCGCCAGCAGCCAACGCGACCTCATGAACACTGAAGCTTTCTTT.

V is TRBV5-1 and J is TRBJ2-1; no firm D call. With 4 bases removed from V and 7 bases from J, the gap between germline ends came to 9 bases. The CDR3 has 12 amino acids. CDR1 and CDR2 (germline): SGHRS, YFSETQ. CDR3 DNA: TGCGCCAGCAGCACCACGTCTAATGAGCAGTTCTTC. Translated, it gives CASSTTSNEQFF.

This clonotype was picked up a small number of times. The chain links TRBV6-5 to TRBJ2-7, with no clear D. The V gene lost 0 bases and the J gene lost 0 bases, with 6 bases spanning the gap. CDR3 size: 14 residues. Per germline, CDR1 MNHEY and CDR2 SVGAGI. This CDR3 is CASSYSGPSYEQYF. DNA of the CDR3: TGTGCCAGCAGTTACTCGGGTCCCTCCTACGAGCAGTACTTC.

This clonotype has more than one count but fewer than ten. The chain couples TRBV29-1 to TRBJ2-2, with D unclear. The CDR3 length is 12 residues. Germline V gene lookup returns CDR1 SQVTM and CDR2 ANQGSEA. V was cut by 1 base and J by 6 bases, with 6 bases left in between. CDR3 coding DNA: TGCAGCGTTGAAGGCGCTCCCGGGGAGCTGTTTTTT. Amino acid sequence: CSVEGAPGELFF.

This clonotype was detected many times. V is TRBV6-5 and J is TRBJ2-7; D gene ambiguous. The CDR3 spans 13 residues. Deletions cut 4 bases from V and 7 bases from J, with 14 bases between. Germline V CDR1 and CDR2: MNHEY, SVGAGI. CDR3 loop: CASSSGLLGEQYF. The CDR3, as DNA: TGTGCCAGCAGTTCCGGGCTTTTGGGAGAGCAGTACTTC.

This clonotype was counted a few times. The J gene is TRBJ2-1, the V gene TRBV5-5; 10 positions match TRBD2. CDR1 is SGHKS and CDR2 is YYEKEE in the germline V gene (reference sequence). V shed 3 bases and J 7 bases; nucleotides not matched to a gene: 10. This CDR3 comprises 16 residues. The CDR3 spells CASSWVLAGRGNEQFF. As DNA, the CDR3 is TGTGCCAGCAGCTGGGTACTAGCGGGACGAGGTAATGAGCAGTTCTTC.

The J gene is TRBJ2-7, the V gene TRBV7-9; unclear D gene. Germline CDR1 reads SEHNR; CDR2 reads FQNEAQ (reference sequence). V was pared by 4 bases and J by 4 bases, with 11 bases between. The CDR3 length is 13 residues. In nucleotides, the CDR3 is TGTGCCAGCAGCTCTCCTTCTAGGTACGAGCAGTACTTC. The encoded protein is CASSSPSRYEQYF.

The sample holds a few counts of this clonotype. The chain is built from TRBV4-3 and TRBJ2-3; TRBD1 agrees at 9 bases. Germline trimming cut 4 bases from V and 3 bases from J; bases unmatched to any gene: 2. The CDR3 is 14 amino acids. The germline gives CDR1 LGHNA, CDR2 YSLEER. CDR3 DNA sequence: TGCGCCAGCAGCCGGGACAGGGAGACAGATACGCAGTATTTT. This codes for CASSRDRETDTQYF.

V usage is TRBV20-1 and J usage is TRBJ1-5; TRBD1 aligns across 10 bases. CDR1 and CDR2 (germline): DFQATT, SNEGSKA (reference sequence). The length of the CDR3 is 12 residues. V was clipped by 6 bases and J by 7 bases; unmatched bases: 3. The CDR3 DNA reads TGCAGTGCCGGACAGGGGGGGCAGCCCCAGCATTTT. It encodes CSAGQGGQPQHF.

This clonotype has more than one count but fewer than ten. This CDR3 reads CSAISGANVLTF. The CDR3 DNA reads TGCAGTGCTATCTCTGGGGCCAACGTCCTGACTTTC. The chain joins TRBV20-1 to TRBJ2-6, with unresolved D. CDR1 DFQATT and CDR2 SNEGSKA come from the germline V gene (reference sequence). The CDR3 consists of 12 residues. Trimming took 4 bases from V and 0 from J, leaving 1 base between them.

This clonotype showed up just a few times. J is TRBJ1-1 and V is TRBV9; D gene uncertain. The CDR3 is 13 residues long. V was clipped by 0 bases and J by 1 base, with 4 bases between them. CDR1 SGDLS and CDR2 YYNGEE come from the germline V gene. The CDR3 DNA is TGTGCCAGCAGCGTAGACGGGAACACTGAAGCTTTCTTT. Its protein product is CASSVDGNTEAFF.

This clonotype was seen many times. The rearrangement links TRBV4-1 to TRBJ1-1; tentative D call: TRBD1 (5 bases). This CDR3 contains 15 residues. V lost 4 bases to trimming and J lost 8 bases, with 20 bases between them. The V gene's germline CDR1 is MGHRA and CDR2 YSYEKL. CDR3 residues: CASSLSRGTGSEAFF. The CDR3 region has the DNA TGCGCCAGCAGCCTTTCTCGGGGGACGGGTAGCGAAGCTTTCTTT.

This chain links TRBV27 with TRBJ1-5; D ambiguous. Germline assignment: CDR1 MNHEY and CDR2 SMNVEV (reference sequence). Trimming took 5 bases from V and 1 from J, leaving 6 bases between them. This CDR3 has 13 amino acids. The chain's CDR3 is CASSIHSNQPQHF. CDR3 sequence (DNA): TGTGCCAGCAGTATCCACAGCAATCAGCCCCAGCATTTT.

This clonotype has only a few counts. The chain uses TRBV7-2 and TRBJ2-7; TRBD1 or TRBD2 may be the D gene (5 bases each). The CDR3 runs 14 residues. Germline V gene sequence: CDR1 SGHTA, CDR2 FQGNSA. Trimming pared 1 base from V and 3 bases from J, leaving 10 bases between. The CDR3 sequence: CASSLEVGGYEQYF. CDR3 nucleotide sequence: TGTGCCAGCAGCTTAGAGGTTGGGGGCTACGAGCAGTACTTC.

This sequence joins TRBV5-1 and TRBJ2-1; TRBD1 matches at 8 bases. This CDR3 region has 17 residues. Germline trimming cut 0 bases from V and 7 bases from J; bases unmatched to any gene: 12. Germline V gene sequence: CDR1 SGHRS, CDR2 YFSETQ. The CDR3 DNA follows: TGCGCCAGCAGCTTGGGCACAGGGGGGCGAGTGGGTAATGAGCAGTTCTTC. Amino acids: CASSLGTGGRVGNEQFF.

The chain has TRBV18 and TRBJ2-1; D possibly corresponds to TRBD2 (6 bases). Looked up from germline, CDR1 is KGHSH and CDR2 is LQKENI. The CDR3 sequence is 16 residues long. Trimming cost V 0 bases and J 4 bases, with 13 bases left between them. The CDR3 spells CASSPPGLPDYNEQFF. The CDR3 DNA reads TGTGCCAGCTCACCACCAGGACTACCCGATTACAATGAGCAGTTCTTC.

The V call is TRBV5-5, the J call TRBJ2-7, with 8 nucleotides matching TRBD1. With 0 bases clipped from V and 2 bases from J, the junction kept 4 bases outside the gene matches. The CDR3 is 15 residues long. Germline values: CDR1 SGHKS, CDR2 YYEKEE (reference sequence). CDR3 sequence: CASSLDRGVPYEQYF. DNA for the CDR3: TGTGCCAGCAGCTTGGACAGGGGGGTTCCCTACGAGCAGTACTTC. Full variable domain (rest looked up from reference TRBV5-5 and TRBJ2-7): DAGVTQSPTHLIKTRGQQVTLRCSPISGHKSVSWYQQVLGQGPQFIFQYYEKEERGRGNFPDRFSARQFPNYSSELNVNALLLGDSALYLCASSLDRGVPYEQYFGPGTRLTVT.

This rearrangement joins TRBV28 to TRBJ2-1; 10 bases are a match to TRBD2. V trimming: 3 bases; J trimming: 9 bases; junction bases outside the gene matches: 14. The germline gives CDR1 MDHEN, CDR2 SYDVKM. This CDR3 comprises 17 residues. CDR3 DNA: TGTGCCAGCAGTTTTTGGTTGCCGTCTAGCGGGAGTATTGAGCAGTTCTTC. Its translation is CASSFWLPSSGSIEQFF.

This chain links TRBV29-1 with TRBJ1-4, with D uncertain. Per germline, CDR1 SQVTM and CDR2 ANQGSEA. The length of the CDR3 is 15 residues. With 0 bases removed from V and 6 bases from J, the gap between germline ends came to 14 bases. The CDR3 loop is CSVEDRWTGDEKLFF. The CDR3 nucleotides read TGCAGCGTTGAAGATCGATGGACGGGTGATGAAAAACTGTTTTTT.

This clonotype appeared many times. This chain uses TRBV27 with TRBJ2-6; D is possibly TRBD1 or TRBD2 (6 bases each). V lost 1 base, J lost 4 bases, and 17 bases lay in between. This CDR3 spans 18 amino acids. Germline assignment: CDR1 MNHEY and CDR2 SMNVEV (reference sequence). The DNA for the CDR3 is TGTGCCAGCAGTTTATACCCCCCCACGGGGGCGGGGGCCAACGTCCTGACTTTC. It translates to CASSLYPPTGAGANVLTF.

The chain combines TRBV11-2 with TRBJ1-4; 11 bases align to TRBD1. The CDR3 loop spans 18 amino acids. The V segment lost 5 bases and the J segment 0 bases; nucleotides outside the gene matches: 8. Per the germline V gene, CDR1 is SGHAT and CDR2 is FQNNGV. DNA for the CDR3: TGTGCCAGCAGCCACCGGGACAGGGGGAGAGCAACTAATGAAAAACTGTTTTTT. Protein product: CASSHRDRGRATNEKLFF.

This rearrangement joins TRBV29-1 to TRBJ2-1; no reliable D call. Germline CDR1 reads SQVTM; CDR2 reads ANQGSEA. The germline V and J ends were trimmed by 3 bases and 3 bases, with 12 bases remaining between them. This CDR3 is 14 amino acids long. The CDR3 loop is CSVDSAWNYNEQFF. The CDR3 nucleotides read TGCAGCGTTGACTCAGCTTGGAACTACAATGAGCAGTTCTTC.

This clonotype turned up a few times. The junction shows a germline mismatch at one end, possibly a read error. This chain connects TRBV5-1 to TRBJ2-7; 7 bases are shared with TRBD1. Germline assignment: CDR1 SGHRS and CDR2 YFSETQ. The CDR3 is made up of 13 amino acids. The CDR3 bases are TGTGCCAGCAGTTTGGGACAGTTCTACGAGCAGTACTTC. Protein sequence: CASSLGQFYEQYF.

In its sample, this clonotype was seen a few times. The V and J genes are TRBV4-2 and TRBJ2-1; D tentatively fits TRBD1 or TRBD2 (6 bases each). Trimming shortened V by 2 bases and J by 8 bases, and 10 bases separated the two germline ends. CDR3 length: 13 amino acids. Germline CDR1 and CDR2: LGHNA and YNFKEQ. CDR3 region: CASSQMRGDEQFF. The DNA for the CDR3 is TGTGCCAGCAGCCAAATGAGGGGGGATGAGCAGTTCTTC.

V gene TRBV29-1 combines with J gene TRBJ2-1, with D possibly being TRBD2 (7 bases). The CDR3 extends over 12 amino acids. The V and J ends lost 7 bases and 8 bases respectively, with 15 bases between them. Germline CDR1 SQVTM, CDR2 ANQGSEA. CDR3 residues: CSGGTGGDEQFF. In nucleotides, the CDR3 is TGCAGCGGGGGTACGGGGGGCGATGAGCAGTTCTTC.

This clonotype was detected a few times. This sequence joins TRBV4-2 and TRBJ2-5; D remains unclear. Germline values: CDR1 LGHNA, CDR2 YNFKEQ. Trimming shortened V by 3 bases and J by 3 bases, and 8 bases separated the two germline ends. The CDR3 length is 13 residues. CDR3 coding DNA: TGTGCCAGCAGCCAGATTCTAGAAGAGACCCAGTACTTC. Translation: CASSQILEETQYF.

In this sample, this clonotype turned up a few times. V gene TRBV27 combines with J gene TRBJ2-1, with no clear D. This CDR3 comprises 13 residues. Looked up from germline, CDR1 is MNHEY and CDR2 is SMNVEV (reference sequence). The V end lost 6 bases, the J end lost 1 base, and 7 bases lay between the germline ends. The CDR3 DNA reads TGTGCCAGCAGGATAGCTTCCTACAATGAGCAGTTCTTC. This gives the protein CASRIASYNEQFF.